This T cell receptor beta chain comes out of a study of T cell clonotyping in hematopoietic cell transplantation. TCRdb's table, derived via immunoSEQ multiplex PCR, lists solely in-frame clones and lacks some. The table has about 29,000 clones, around three quarters seen once. In regard to this clone: The antigen remains undetermined.

The time point is: recipient sample about 28 days before transplant, after cytoreduction. Samples: about 28 days before transplant, then days 30, 100 and 180 after. The study's findings and limits: Recipient TCR diversity dropped after transplant; expanded clonotypes rose from day 30 to 180.

Germline V gene lookup returns CDR1 LNHDA and CDR2 SQIVND (reference sequence). Trimming removed 10 bases from V and 2 bases from J; junction bases left unmatched: 15. This CDR3 has 16 residues. Here the sequenced sample was peripheral blood mononuclear cells, taken before stem cell transplant. The chain has TRBV19 and TRBJ1-2; the match to TRBD1 covers 8 bases. This TCR was sampled from a woman aged 25 to 39 with chronic myeloid leukemia. Some clones in this sample may be carry-over from other donors' samples. In nucleotides, the CDR3 is TGTGCCATCTGGCGTGGATCGGGACAGGCCAACTATGGCTACACCTTC. This translates into CAIWRGSGQANYGYTF.